These 30 T cell receptor beta chains were sequenced from one sample in a study of metastatic and nonmetastatic thyroid tumors. MiXCR was used by TCRdb to re-call the PCR reads. This table holds tens of thousands of clones, roughly a sixth found once. Until they underwent thyroid surgery, no patient had received any treatment. The sample comprised blood. These receptors were taken from a female donor with papillary thyroid cancer or a benign thyroid nodule (not recorded which). Some clones in this sample may be carry-over from other donors' samples.

This clone was picked up many times. V is TRBV20-1 and J is TRBJ2-7, with a tentative D call TRBD2 (6 bases). V shed 3 bases and J shed 2 bases, with 11 bases lying between them. This CDR3 contains 13 residues. Germline CDR1 and CDR2: DFQATT and SNEGSKA (reference sequence). The CDR3 loop reads CSASLGRTYEQYF. The CDR3 nucleotides read TGCAGTGCTAGCTTGGGGAGGACCTACGAGCAGTACTTC.

This clone was detected many times. This chain uses TRBV7-3 with TRBJ2-2; D ambiguous. Germline loops: CDR1 SGHTA, CDR2 FQGTGA. Trimming took 3 bases from V and 8 from J, leaving 4 bases between them. The CDR3 is 11 residues long. The CDR3 loop reads CASSFNGELFF. As DNA, the CDR3 is TGTGCCAGCAGCTTTAATGGGGAGCTGTTTTTT.

The sample holds many counts of this clone. Other DNA sequences in this specimen translate into the identical CDR3. The CDR3 is CASSPSTYRETGQHNEAFF. DNA for the CDR3: TGTGCCAGCAGCCCGAGTACTTATAGGGAGACAGGGCAACATAATGAAGCTTTCTTT. The chain is built from TRBV11-1 and TRBJ1-1, with 7 positions matching TRBD1. The trim removed 5 bases at V and 7 bases at J, leaving 25 bases unmatched. The CDR3 extends over 19 amino acids. Germline values: CDR1 SGHAT, CDR2 FQDESV (reference sequence).

This sequence joins TRBV11-3 and TRBJ1-1; D gene unclear. V gave up 7 bases and J gave up 4 bases, with 19 bases separating them. The CDR3 sequence is 15 residues long. Germline V CDR1 and CDR2: SGHNT, YENEEA. CDR3 coding DNA: TGTGCCAGCATCGCCACAGTGGTATCGGTCACTGAAGCTTTCTTT. Protein: CASIATVVSVTEAFF. Full variable domain (outside the CDR3, taken from reference TRBV11-3 and TRBJ1-1): EAGVVQSPRYKIIEKKQPVAFWCNPISGHNTLYWYLQNLGQGPELLIRYENEEAVDDSQLPKDRFSAERLKGVDSTLKIQPAELGDSAVYLCASIATVVSVTEAFFGQGTRLTVV.

There are a few counts of this clone. The chain employs TRBV6-6 and TRBJ2-3; the D is unclear. CDR1 MNHNY and CDR2 SVGAGI come from the germline V gene (reference sequence). The CDR3 consists of 13 residues. With 0 bases removed from V and 6 bases from J, the gap between germline ends came to 7 bases. As DNA, the CDR3 is TGTGCCAGCAGTTACTCAGGGTCTGATACGCAGTATTTT. Its protein is CASSYSGSDTQYF.

This clone was counted ten times or more. Possible read error: a much larger clone is one base away. As the CDR3 is not closed by the conserved phenylalanine or tryptophan, this likely results from a read error. The chain has TRBV19 and TRBJ2-1; D possibly corresponds to TRBD2 (6 bases). This CDR3 is built from 15 residues. V shed 3 bases and J shed 2 bases, with 11 bases lying between them. Germline V gives CDR1 LNHDA, CDR2 SQIVND (reference sequence). DNA for the CDR3: TGTGCCAGTAGTATTACCGGGAGCGCCTACAATGAGCAGTTCCTC. The encoded protein is CASSITGSAYNEQFL.

On this clone itself: In this CDR3 the conserved last residue, phenylalanine or tryptophan, is missing, so a read error is likely. V gene TRBV20-1 combines with J gene TRBJ1-2; D gene uncertain. The germline V gene encodes CDR1 DFQATT and CDR2 SNEGSKA (reference sequence). The CDR3 loop spans 10 amino acids. V was cut by 4 bases and J by 7 bases, with 7 bases left in between. The CDR3 loop reads CSAIVSGYTL. The CDR3 DNA sequence: TGCAGTGCTATAGTCTCTGGCTACACCTTA.

By sample share, this clone is medium-sized. The rearrangement uses TRBV12-3 or TRBV12-4 and TRBJ2-1, with no clear D. Deletions cut 1 base from V and 8 bases from J, with 3 bases between. The CDR3 contains 11 residues. The CDR3 loop is CASSLVHEQFF. For the CDR3, the DNA is TGTGCCAGCAGTTTAGTACATGAGCAGTTCTTC.

At least ten counts were recorded for this clone. CDR3 in DNA: TGCAGTGCTACCCGTAATGAGCAGTTCTTC. It translates to CSATRNEQFF. The chain uses TRBV20-1 and TRBJ2-1; D gene ambiguous. The CDR3 runs 10 residues. Trimming removed 4 bases at V and 7 bases at J, with 5 bases between. Germline CDR1 DFQATT, CDR2 SNEGSKA (reference sequence).

This clone is termed medium-sized. The CDR3 nucleotides are TGTGCCAGCAGTAAGAGGACAGGGCAGTCTATGGGGAGCGAGCAGTACTTC. It is translated as CASSKRTGQSMGSEQYF. The rearrangement joins TRBV6-2 or TRBV6-3 to TRBJ2-7, with 8 positions matching TRBD1. V was clipped by 5 bases and J by 6 bases; unmatched bases: 18. The CDR3 is 17 residues long. CDR1 MNHEY and CDR2 SVGEGT come from the germline V gene.

Only one count was recorded for this clone. The chain uses TRBV7-8 and TRBJ2-3; D uncertain. The CDR3 is 17 residues long. Trimming left V 2 bases short and J 2 bases short, with 17 bases between. Germline CDR1 reads SGHVS; CDR2 reads FQNEAQ. CDR3 in amino acids: CASSLKLGVSATDTQYF. DNA for the CDR3: TGTGCCAGCAGCTTAAAACTCGGTGTGTCAGCCACAGATACGCAGTATTTT. Filled out from reference TRBV7-8 and TRBJ2-3, the complete variable domain reads GAGVSQSPRYKVAKRGQDVALRCDPISGHVSLFWYQQALGQGPEFLTYFQNEAQLDKSGLPSDRFFAERPEGSVSTLKIQRTQQEDSAVYLCASSLKLGVSATDTQYFGPGTRLTVL.

This clone came up a few times. At one end, the junction sequence differs from germline, possibly due to a read error. This chain connects TRBV6-2 or TRBV6-3 to TRBJ2-4; D is unclear. Germline CDR1 and CDR2: MNHEY and SVGEGT. The CDR3 runs to 14 residues. CDR3 nucleotide sequence: TGTGCCAGCATCCCTGTTGACACCAAAAACATTCATTACTTC. This encodes CASIPVDTKNIHYF.

The chain has TRBV20-1 and TRBJ2-3; D is possibly TRBD2 (6 bases). V was pared by 2 bases and J by 3 bases, with 9 bases between. The CDR3 extends over 13 amino acids. CDR1 and CDR2 (germline): DFQATT, SNEGSKA (reference sequence). The CDR3 region is CSARLRGTDTQYF. The CDR3 bases are TGCAGTGCTAGATTACGGGGGACAGATACGCAGTATTTT.

This clone was seen ten or more times. J is TRBJ1-1 and V is TRBV20-1; possible D gene TRBD1, 5 bases. This CDR3 has 14 residues. V lost 2 bases and J lost 3, with 13 bases in between. Germline lookup yields CDR1 DFQATT and CDR2 SNEGSKA (reference sequence). In DNA form, the CDR3 reads TGCAGTGCTAGATGGGGGGGGAGTGACACTGAAGCTTTCTTT. This sequence encodes CSARWGGSDTEAFF.

This clone was observed many times. This sample also contains other DNA sequences that code for the same CDR3. The CDR3 loop reads CSARLAGDYNEQFF. CDR3 bases: TGCAGTGCAAGACTAGCGGGGGACTACAATGAGCAGTTCTTC. V and J are TRBV20-1 and TRBJ2-1, with 12 bases aligning to TRBD2. Germline values: CDR1 DFQATT, CDR2 SNEGSKA (reference sequence). The junction had 3 bases not matched to a gene; V was cut back by 6 bases and J by 3 bases. The CDR3 contains 14 residues.

The sample holds a few counts of this clone. This rearrangement joins TRBV6-2 or TRBV6-3 to TRBJ2-7; D remains ambiguous. The CDR3 has 13 residues. CDR1 and CDR2 from the germline V gene are MNHEY and SVGEGT. V lost 6 bases and J 4 bases, leaving 13 bases between the germline ends. This CDR3 is CASRPNVQYEQYF. CDR3 nucleotides: TGTGCCAGCAGACCCAATGTCCAATACGAGCAGTACTTC.

The CDR3 region is CASSFQGGTEAFF. CDR3 coding DNA: TGTGCCAGCAGCTTTCAGGGAGGCACTGAAGCTTTCTTT. This rearrangement joins TRBV5-4 to TRBJ1-1; D perhaps matches TRBD1 (5 bases). The CDR3 is 13 residues long. CDR1 and CDR2 (germline): SGHNT, YYREEE (reference sequence). With 2 bases removed from V and 4 bases from J, the gap between germline ends came to 9 bases. The full variable domain, with the rest looked up from reference TRBV5-4 and TRBJ1-1, is ETGVTQSPTHLIKTRGQQVTLRCSSQSGHNTVSWYQQALGQGPQFIFQYYREEENGRGNFPPRFSGLQFPNYSSELNVNALELDDSALYLCASSFQGGTEAFFGQGTRLTVV.

A remark on this clone: Other DNA sequences in this specimen translate into the identical CDR3. The V and J genes are TRBV28 and TRBJ1-2, with TRBD1 matching 12 bases. V dropped 3 bases and J dropped 11; count of bases not matched to a gene: 13. Germline CDR1 and CDR2: MDHEN and SYDVKM. This CDR3 has 16 amino acids. CDR3 region: CASSFWDRGPNGGYTF. CDR3 coding DNA: TGTGCCAGCAGTTTTTGGGACAGGGGGCCAAACGGGGGATACACCTTC.

This clone has a handful of counts. The J gene is TRBJ1-1, the V gene TRBV29-1; TRBD1 is a possible D gene (6 bases). This CDR3 contains 11 residues. Germline CDR1 reads SQVTM; CDR2 reads ANQGSEA. The V and J ends lost 8 bases and 11 bases respectively, with 18 bases between them. The CDR3 spells CSSLTGSSAFF. The CDR3 nucleotides are TGCAGCTCGTTAACAGGGTCATCGGCTTTCTTT.

This clone is judged medium-sized. V is TRBV6-5 and J is TRBJ1-6; TRBD1 aligns across 9 bases. The CDR3 is 15 amino acids. Germline lookup yields CDR1 MNHEY and CDR2 SVGAGI. Germline trimming cut 0 bases from V and 10 bases from J; bases unmatched to any gene: 4. The CDR3, as DNA: TGTGCCAGCAGTTACTCAAGGACAGGGGAATCACCCCTCCACTTT. Its translation: CASSYSRTGESPLHF.

The V gene is TRBV20-1, the J gene TRBJ2-7; D remains unclear. The CDR3 covers 14 residues. Between the trimmed V and J ends, which lost 3 bases and 0 bases, there was a span of 12 bases. The germline CDR1 and CDR2 sequences are DFQATT and SNEGSKA (reference sequence). The CDR3 coding sequence is TGCAGTGCTAGTGAAGGGCCCCGCTCCTACGAGCAGTACGTC. Its translation: CSASEGPRSYEQYV.

This chain connects TRBV27 to TRBJ2-7; D might be TRBD1 (5 bases). Looked up from germline, CDR1 is MNHEY and CDR2 is SMNVEV (reference sequence). The V end lost 10 bases, the J end lost 0 bases, and 16 bases lay between the germline ends. CDR3 size: 14 residues. CDR3: CATSPPDNSYEQYF. CDR3 nucleotides: TGTGCCACCTCCCCCCCGGACAACTCCTACGAGCAGTACTTC.

At least ten counts were recorded for this clone. This sequence joins TRBV19 and TRBJ2-1; 13 nucleotides agree with TRBD2. With V trimmed by 5 bases and J by 7 bases, 14 bases remained unmatched. This CDR3 comprises 18 residues. Germline CDR1 is LNHDA and CDR2 is SQIVND (reference sequence). CDR3 coding DNA: TGTGCCAGTAGTGGAGGGGGCCGGACTAGCGGGAGTGATAATGAGCAGTTCTTC. Its protein is CASSGGGRTSGSDNEQFF.

This clone was observed at least ten times. This sequence joins TRBV9 and TRBJ2-3; D gene uncertain. This CDR3 contains 17 residues. The V gene lost 0 bases and the J gene lost 2 bases, with 16 bases spanning the gap. Germline assignment: CDR1 SGDLS and CDR2 YYNGEE. The CDR3 reads CASSVGDRPTSTDTQYF. CDR3 DNA: TGTGCCAGCAGCGTAGGGGATCGACCAACTTCCACAGATACGCAGTATTTT.

This clone occurred a few times. The J gene is TRBJ2-1, the V gene TRBV27; perhaps TRBD2 as D (6 bases). The V end lost 7 bases, the J end lost 14 bases, and 21 bases lay between the germline ends. CDR1 is MNHEY and CDR2 is SMNVEV in the germline V gene (reference sequence). The CDR3 runs to 13 residues. This chain's CDR3 is CASMDSLRGTEFF. The CDR3 region has the DNA TGTGCCAGCATGGATTCATTGCGGGGAACTGAGTTCTTC.

The sample holds a few counts of this clone. The chain links TRBV28 to TRBJ2-7; TRBD1 agrees at 9 bases. Per germline, CDR1 MDHEN and CDR2 SYDVKM. The CDR3 is 14 residues long. Trimming at V came to 5 bases and at J to 5 bases, leaving 7 bases not matched to a gene. CDR3 coding DNA: TGTGCCAGCAGTGCCGGGACAGGGTGGGACGAGCAGTACTTC. Residues: CASSAGTGWDEQYF.

Concerning this clone itself: The CDR3 carries no conserved terminal phenylalanine or tryptophan, so it likely arises from a read error. This chain connects TRBV7-7 to TRBJ2-7, with 10 bases aligning to TRBD1. The CDR3 is made up of 14 amino acids. Germline CDR1 SSHAT, CDR2 FNYEAQ (reference sequence). The CDR3 nucleotides read TGTGCTAGCATCCCTGGACAGGGGGTATTTGAGCAGTACTGC. This encodes CASIPGQGVFEQYC.

Sample share makes this clone medium-sized. In DNA, the CDR3 is TGCAGCGTTGCGGCAGGGGAGGCCACTGAAGCTTTCTTT. Amino acids: CSVAAGEATEAFF. The chain links TRBV29-1 to TRBJ1-1; weak D call: TRBD1 (6 bases). The germline CDR1 and CDR2 sequences are SQVTM and ANQGSEA. Trimming took 4 bases from V and 4 from J, leaving 13 bases between them. The CDR3 totals 13 residues.

There are many counts of this clone. This sequence may be a read error, since a much larger clone differs from it by one base. The V gene is TRBV19, the J gene TRBJ2-7; the D is unclear. Germline V CDR1 and CDR2: LNHDA, SQIVND (reference sequence). Trimming removed 4 bases from V and 5 bases from J, with 9 bases in between. This CDR3 comprises 12 residues. CDR3 residues: CASSKVSHEQYF. In nucleotides, the CDR3 is TGTGCCAGTAGTAAGGTGTCCCACGAGCAGTACTTC.

This clone was picked up a small number of times. The chain couples TRBV6-1 to TRBJ1-1; 9 bases are shared with TRBD1. CDR1 and CDR2 from the germline V gene are MNHNS and SASEGT. After removal of 6 bases from V and 1 base from J, the junction contained 6 bases not matched to a gene. The CDR3 covers 15 residues. This CDR3 is CASRRTGGWNTEAFF. CDR3 nucleotides: TGTGCCAGCAGACGAACAGGGGGCTGGAACACTGAAGCTTTCTTT.